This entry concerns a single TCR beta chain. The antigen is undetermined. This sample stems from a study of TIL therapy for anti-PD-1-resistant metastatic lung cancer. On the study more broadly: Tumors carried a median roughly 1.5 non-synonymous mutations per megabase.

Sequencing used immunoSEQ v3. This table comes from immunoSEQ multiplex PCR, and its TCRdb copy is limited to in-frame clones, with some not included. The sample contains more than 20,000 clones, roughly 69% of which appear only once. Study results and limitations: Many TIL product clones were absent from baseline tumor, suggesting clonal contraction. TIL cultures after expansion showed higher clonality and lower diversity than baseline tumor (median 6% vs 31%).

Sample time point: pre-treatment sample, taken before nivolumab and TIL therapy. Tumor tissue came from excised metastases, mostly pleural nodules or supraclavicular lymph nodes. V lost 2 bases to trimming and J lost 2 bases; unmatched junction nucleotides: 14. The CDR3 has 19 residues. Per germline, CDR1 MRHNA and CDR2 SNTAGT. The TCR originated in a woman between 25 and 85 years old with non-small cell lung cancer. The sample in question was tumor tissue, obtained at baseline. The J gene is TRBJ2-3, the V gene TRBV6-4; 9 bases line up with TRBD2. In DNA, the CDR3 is TGTGCCAGCAGTGACCCCCGGCGAGGGCGGGAGGGCTCCACAGATACGCAGTATTTT. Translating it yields CASSDPRRGREGSTDTQYF.